This entry lists 25 T cell receptor beta chains sequenced from one sample in a study of response to subunit inactivated influenza vaccine. Via MiXCR, TCRdb re-called the RT-PCR reads, giving one row per CDR3 protein. Counted here are hundreds of thousands of distinct CDR3 sequences, less than 15% occurring once; the ten biggest clones make up approximately 7.6%. The source material was PBMCs from blood, sampled less than 15 days before vaccination. These receptors came from a man aged 45-65 years who received an inactivated influenza vaccine.

Note on this clonotype: One end of the junction is discordant with germline, which a read error may explain. The chain combines TRBV20-1 with TRBJ2-2; 7 bases are a match to TRBD2. This CDR3 contains 16 residues. Germline assignment: CDR1 DFQATT and CDR2 SNEGSKA (reference sequence). The CDR3 here is CCARGGSGWNTGELFF. The CDR3 DNA reads as TGCTGTGCTAGAGGCGGGAGCGGGTGGAACACCGGGGAGCTGTTTTTT.

This clonotype came up a few times. The chain recombines TRBV27 with TRBJ2-3; the D gene is possibly TRBD1 (5 bases). Trimming left V 5 bases short and J 0 bases short, with 9 bases between. Germline V gene data show CDR1 as MNHEY and CDR2 as SMNVEV (reference sequence). The CDR3 consists of 14 residues. Here the CDR3 reads CASSGQFSTDTQYF. CDR3 DNA sequence: TGTGCCAGCAGTGGACAATTTAGCACAGATACGCAGTATTTT.

The rearrangement joins TRBV7-2 to TRBJ2-1, with 7 bases fitting TRBD1. Looked up from germline, CDR1 is SGHTA and CDR2 is FQGNSA. The CDR3 is made up of 14 amino acids. The V gene end was trimmed by 5 bases and the J gene end by 7 bases; junction bases not matched to a gene: 8. In DNA, the CDR3 is TGTGCCAGCAGCCTATACTCACAGGGGAATGAGCAGTTCTTC. Protein product: CASSLYSQGNEQFF.

The chain links TRBV2 to TRBJ1-5; D gene uncertain. The CDR3 loop spans 17 amino acids. Trimming left V 6 bases short and J 2 bases short, with 20 bases between. In germline, CDR1 is SNHLY, CDR2 FYNNEI. The CDR3 DNA sequence: TGTGCCAGCAGCTTTTTACCGGGCGCATGGGGCAATCAGCCCCAGCATTTT. Its protein product is CASSFLPGAWGNQPQHF.

Ten or more counts support this clonotype. The V and J genes are TRBV5-1 and TRBJ2-2; 10 nucleotides match TRBD1. The CDR3 covers 15 residues. V lost 5 bases to trimming and J lost 7 bases; unmatched junction nucleotides: 8. Germline CDR1 SGHRS, CDR2 YFSETQ. CDR3 protein: CASRTGGAYSGELFF. Here the CDR3 DNA reads TGCGCCAGCAGGACAGGGGGCGCATACAGCGGGGAGCTGTTTTTT.

This clonotype was recorded a few times. The chain uses TRBV4-2 and TRBJ2-3, with D perhaps TRBD2 (5 bases). This CDR3 has 16 amino acids. In germline, CDR1 is LGHNA, CDR2 YNFKEQ. Trimming took off 2 bases at V and 1 base at J, with 13 bases between the two ends. The DNA of the CDR3 is TGTGCCAGCAGCCAACCTGAGGGTGCAGGCACAGATACGCAGTATTTT. Its protein is CASSQPEGAGTDTQYF.

This clonotype was counted a few times. The V gene is TRBV3-1, the J gene TRBJ1-5; maybe TRBD1 (5 bases). Germline values: CDR1 LGHDT, CDR2 YNNKEL (reference sequence). The CDR3 length is 15 residues. The germline V and J ends were trimmed by 4 bases and 8 bases, with 18 bases remaining between them. The CDR3 sequence: CASSPQPGTREPQHF. CDR3 DNA sequence: TGTGCCAGCAGCCCCCAGCCAGGGACGAGGGAGCCCCAGCATTTT.

V gene TRBV7-2 combines with J gene TRBJ2-1; 10 bases are shared with TRBD1. V lost 2 bases and J lost 7; bases outside the gene matches: 8. CDR1 and CDR2 (germline): SGHTA, FQGNSA. This CDR3 region has 16 residues. The CDR3 region is CASSLPGTGVKNEQFF. CDR3 DNA: TGTGCCAGCAGCTTACCCGGGACAGGGGTTAAGAATGAGCAGTTCTTC. The variable domain in full, completed from reference TRBV7-2 and TRBJ2-1, reads GAGVSQSPSNKVTEKGKDVELRCDPISGHTALYWYRQSLGQGLEFLIYFQGNSAPDKSGLPSDRFSAERTGGSVSTLTIQRTQQEDSAVYLCASSLPGTGVKNEQFFGPGTRLTVL.

The CDR3 region is CASSYGTGGINTGELFF. The CDR3 DNA sequence: TGTGCCAGCAGTTACGGGACAGGGGGCATAAACACCGGGGAGCTGTTTTTT. The V gene is TRBV6-2 or TRBV6-3, the J gene TRBJ2-2; 12 nucleotides line up with TRBD1. V dropped 2 bases and J dropped 2; count of bases not matched to a gene: 3. The CDR3 is made up of 17 amino acids. Germline lookup yields CDR1 MNHEY and CDR2 SVGEGT.

The chain employs TRBV9 and TRBJ2-5, with TRBD2 matching over 8 bases. This CDR3 comprises 14 residues. V was pared by 0 bases and J by 9 bases, with 7 bases of the junction left unmatched. Germline assignment: CDR1 SGDLS and CDR2 YYNGEE. The CDR3 DNA reads TGTGCCAGCAGCGTAGATAGCGGGGTCATGTCCCAGTACTTC. Translated, it gives CASSVDSGVMSQYF.

J is TRBJ1-4 and V is TRBV7-9; D remains ambiguous. Germline loops: CDR1 SEHNR, CDR2 FQNEAQ (reference sequence). This CDR3 has 15 amino acids. V gave up 2 bases and J gave up 1 base, with 8 bases separating them. This chain's CDR3 is CASSLLGRTNEKLFF. The CDR3 DNA reads TGTGCCAGCAGCTTACTGGGCAGAACTAATGAAAAACTGTTTTTT.

The genes are TRBV7-6 and TRBJ2-3; a possible D gene is TRBD2 (5 bases). This CDR3 comprises 15 residues. Germline loops: CDR1 SGHVS, CDR2 FNYEAQ. V was clipped by 4 bases and J by 2 bases, with 13 bases between them. The CDR3 DNA reads TGTGCCAGCAGCTCGGAGGACTGGTACACAGATACGCAGTATTTT. It translates to CASSSEDWYTDTQYF.

The chain has TRBV12-3 or TRBV12-4 and TRBJ1-2; tentative D call: TRBD1 (5 bases). V was cut by 2 bases and J by 4 bases, with 14 bases left in between. This CDR3 has 15 amino acids. CDR3 DNA: TGTGCCAGCAGTTTAAGCGTAGGGACTCTCTATGGCTACACCTTC. Protein product: CASSLSVGTLYGYTF.

The V call is TRBV28, the J call TRBJ2-7; D is perhaps TRBD2 (5 bases). Trimming cost V 3 bases and J 0 bases, with 24 bases left between them. The CDR3 length is 19 residues. Per the germline V gene, CDR1 is MDHEN and CDR2 is SYDVKM. The CDR3 DNA sequence: TGTGCCAGCAGTTTGTTAATCCGGGCGGGTGCGAAGAGCTCCTACGAGCAGTACTTC. Its translation: CASSLLIRAGAKSSYEQYF.

The chain couples TRBV27 to TRBJ2-3; TRBD1 or TRBD2 may be the D gene (6 bases each). V gave up 4 bases and J gave up 3 bases, with 14 bases separating them. The CDR3 has 15 amino acids. CDR1 is MNHEY, CDR2 SMNVEV, per germline (reference sequence). The CDR3 protein is CASSWGARATDTQYF. For the CDR3, the DNA is TGTGCCAGCAGTTGGGGGGCTCGGGCTACAGATACGCAGTATTTT.

The V gene is TRBV18, the J gene TRBJ1-1; no clear D gene. CDR3 length equals 13 residues. Germline CDR1 is KGHSH and CDR2 is LQKENI. Trimming removed 7 bases from V and 4 bases from J, with 13 bases in between. CDR3 protein: CASFRRGGTEAFF. CDR3 nucleotides: TGTGCCAGCTTCAGGCGTGGCGGCACTGAAGCTTTCTTT.

The chain joins TRBV3-1 to TRBJ2-1; 15 bases are shared with TRBD2. CDR1 is LGHDT, CDR2 YNNKEL, per germline (reference sequence). CDR3 size: 16 residues. V was pared by 4 bases and J by 6 bases, with 4 bases of the junction left unmatched. In nucleotides, the CDR3 is TGTGCCAGCAGCCTGATGGGACTAGCGGGAGGCAATGAGCAGTTCTTC. This encodes CASSLMGLAGGNEQFF.

The chain carries TRBV30 and TRBJ2-7; D is unresolved. Trimming took 3 bases from V and 0 from J, leaving 9 bases between them. The CDR3 loop spans 13 amino acids. From germline, CDR1 is GTSNPN and CDR2 SVGIG (reference sequence). The CDR3 DNA reads TGTGCCTGGAGAACGGACGGCTCCTACGAGCAGTACTTC. It encodes CAWRTDGSYEQYF.

The chain uses TRBV6-6 and TRBJ1-1, with 7 bases matching TRBD1. The CDR3 runs to 11 residues. J gave up 11 bases and V 5 bases, and 5 bases lay outside the gene matches. The germline V gene has CDR1 MNHNY and CDR2 SVGAGI (reference sequence). The CDR3 region has the DNA TGTGCCAGCAGTGAGGGACAGATCGCTTTCTTT. It specifies CASSEGQIAFF.

This clonotype showed up just a few times. The rearrangement links TRBV4-1 to TRBJ1-5, with 7 bases that match TRBD1. V lost 1 base, J lost 4 bases, and 10 bases stayed unmatched. The CDR3 consists of 17 residues. Germline loops: CDR1 MGHRA, CDR2 YSYEKL. The CDR3 sequence: CASSQGRPGQINQPQHF. The CDR3 DNA sequence: TGCGCCAGCAGCCAAGGTCGGCCGGGACAGATAAATCAGCCCCAGCATTTT.

This clonotype showed up just a few times. The chain couples TRBV20-1 to TRBJ2-2, with TRBD2 identical over 10 bases. Germline V gene data show CDR1 as DFQATT and CDR2 as SNEGSKA (reference sequence). After removal of 2 bases from V and 5 bases from J, the junction contained 8 bases not matched to a gene. This CDR3 is 16 amino acids long. The CDR3 reads CSARRPSGGHTGELFF. DNA for the CDR3: TGCAGTGCTAGACGGCCTAGCGGGGGTCATACCGGGGAGCTGTTTTTT.

The V gene is TRBV27, the J gene TRBJ2-7, with D tentatively TRBD2 (6 bases). The CDR3 sequence is 15 residues long. Trimming took off 5 bases at V and 3 bases at J, with 17 bases between the two ends. CDR1 is MNHEY and CDR2 is SMNVEV in the germline V gene (reference sequence). The CDR3 spells CASSALPGARYEQYF. CDR3 sequence (DNA): TGTGCCAGCAGTGCGTTACCGGGAGCCCGCTACGAGCAGTACTTC.

A few counts support this clonotype. The genes are TRBV6-5 and TRBJ2-5, with TRBD2 matching 11 bases. J gave up 2 bases and V 0 bases, and 8 bases lay outside the gene matches. The germline V gene has CDR1 MNHEY and CDR2 SVGAGI. The CDR3 totals 18 residues. CDR3 coding DNA: TGTGCCAGCAGTTACTCGGGGGGACTAGCGGACTCACAAGAGACCCAGTACTTC. Protein: CASSYSGGLADSQETQYF.

This clonotype has more than one count but fewer than ten. J is TRBJ2-1 and V is TRBV5-1; D may be TRBD1 (6 bases). V was trimmed by 9 bases and J by 1 base, leaving 14 bases between them. CDR3 length: 14 amino acids. In germline, CDR1 is SGHRS, CDR2 YFSETQ. The DNA for the CDR3 is TGCGCCACGCAACGGGACACATCCTACAATGAGCAGTTCTTC. Its translation: CATQRDTSYNEQFF.

In its sample, this clonotype was seen a few times. V is TRBV12-3 or TRBV12-4 and J is TRBJ2-1, with 7 bases matching TRBD2. J lost 4 bases, V lost 6 bases, and 9 bases had no gene match. The CDR3 is 15 amino acids. CDR3 nucleotides: TGTGCCAGCAGCCCCGGTGGGAGGGGATACAATGAGCAGTTCTTC. It yields the protein CASSPGGRGYNEQFF.